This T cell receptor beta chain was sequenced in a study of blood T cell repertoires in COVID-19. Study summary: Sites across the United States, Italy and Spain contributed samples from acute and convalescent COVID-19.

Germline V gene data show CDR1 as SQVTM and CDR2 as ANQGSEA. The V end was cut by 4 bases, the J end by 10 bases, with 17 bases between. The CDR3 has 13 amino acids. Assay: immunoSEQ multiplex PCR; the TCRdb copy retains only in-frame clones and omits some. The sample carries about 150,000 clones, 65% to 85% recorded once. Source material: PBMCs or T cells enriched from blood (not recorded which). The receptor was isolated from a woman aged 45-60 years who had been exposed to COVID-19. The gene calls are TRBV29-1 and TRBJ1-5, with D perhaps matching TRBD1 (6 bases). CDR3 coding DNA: TGCAGCGTTGGACCAGGGGCTCACCCTCCCCAGCATTTT. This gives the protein CSVGPGAHPPQHF.